This TCR beta chain is from a study of spatial heterogeneity in lung cancer (dated by TCRdb to the late 2010s). Background on the whole study: More beta-chain than alpha-chain transcripts were consistently detected, likely reflecting higher beta-chain transcript abundance. In the raw uncorrected reads, each unique combination of TCR and UMI appeared more than ten times on average. In non-small cell lung cancer, the study made a quantitative comparison of TCR alpha and beta repertoires among multiple tumor regions, matched nontumor lung and blood. Nonsynonymous mutation counts, determined by whole-exome sequencing of tumor tissue, were related to features of the TCR repertoire. Both alpha and beta chains were TCR-sequenced in 200 to 250 tumor regions, approximately 68 matched nontumor lung samples and some 56 PBMC samples obtained at surgery.

What the authors observed across the whole study: Ubiquitous expanded tumor TCRs showed up in blood more often at tumor resection than at routine follow-up. Additional single-cell paired TCR alpha and beta sequencing was considered necessary to confirm, at a functional level, the hypothesis that regional TCRs recognize regional mutations.

Inclusive of the bounding cysteine and phenylalanine, the CDR3 is 15 residues long. Only CDR3 DNA is held: 45 bases, read in frame from base 1. The germline V gene encodes CDR1 MNHNS and CDR2 SASEGT. Relative to germline, V is missing 6 bases and J is missing 7 bases, with 7 bases of the junction outside any gene match. Libraries were prepared through 5' RACE. Data came from a NextSeq 500. To allow correction of PCR and sequencing errors, the TCR library protocol tagged every TCR cDNA molecule with a unique molecular identifier. The paper's processing steps were these. TCR identification, UMI-based error correction and CDR3 extraction were all carried out with Decombinator tools. Expanded TCRs were defined as those above a frequency of 2 per 1,000, corresponding to the top 1% of the tumor frequency distribution. Each repertoire was subsampled 100 times to 5,000 TCRs, after which Renyi diversity was computed with the R vegan package. CDR3 similarity networks were built from amino acid triplet string-kernel similarity, connecting CDR3s with pairwise similarity above 0.82. TCRdb applied fastp at Q25 and MiXCR to the public reads, then kept only in-frame beta chains. Every entry covers one CDR3 protein and lists the most common genes and DNA from its rows. Here the V and J calls rest on TCRdb's processing, not on the authors' analysis. This sample lists about 23,000 distinct CDR3 sequences; less than 6% were detected once. The leading ten clones occupy about 5.5% of the sample.

This clonotype is medium-sized (0.01 to 0.1%) in its sample. Its antigen has not been determined. Base qualities were left out, and no much larger clone turns up one base away. Interpreted using the paper, the time point label stands for: sample taken at primary tumor resection. The donors were some 76 patients from the lung TRACERx cohort who had early-stage, untreated non-small cell lung cancer. Without any cell sorting, TCR sequencing was performed on whole RNA extracted either from tumor and nontumor lung tissue or from cryopreserved PBMC samples. Only patients for whom sufficient RNA was available from at least two tumor regions were selected for TCR sequencing.

Here the chain combines TRBV6-1 and TRBJ2-1; the junction holds 12 bases that match TRBD2. This sequence originates from a male donor with early-stage non-small cell lung cancer. The starting material was PBMCs, obtained at surgery. DNA sequence: TGTGCCAGCAGCCCACTAGCGGGAGGAGCAAATGAGCAGTTCTTC. Its protein is CASSPLAGGANEQFF.